This TCR beta chain was obtained from a study of T-cell memory formation after mild COVID-19. About the research overall: TCR clusters were mostly donor specific.

Study-wide results and caveats: There was no confirmation that second-wave clones peaking on day 37 were SARS-CoV-2 specific.

There are 18 residues in the CDR3. From germline, CDR1 is SGHTA and CDR2 FQGNSA. Unmatched junction bases numbered 17, after V lost 5 bases and J lost 4 bases. A few counts support this clonotype. What it binds is not known. TCRdb ran MiXCR on the 5' RACE reads and lists one entry per CDR3 protein. The repertoire has roughly 52,000 distinct CDR3 sequences, more than 8% of them found once; the top ten carry 0.9% to 1.5%. The sequence was obtained from a man aged 18 to 35 who had mild COVID-19 (a few samples of this study predate the infection). Cell type and time point are not known. This chain uses TRBV7-2 with TRBJ2-3, with TRBD2 matching 8 bases. Sequenced material: PBMCs or a T cell subset sorted from them (not recorded which). The CDR3 loop reads CASSRELERAGDSDTQYF. CDR3 DNA sequence: TGTGCCAGCAGCAGAGAACTGGAGAGAGCGGGGGACTCAGATACGCAGTATTTT. Together with reference TRBV7-2 and TRBJ2-3, the CDR3 gives the full variable domain: GAGVSQSPSNKVTEKGKDVELRCDPISGHTALYWYRQSLGQGLEFLIYFQGNSAPDKSGLPSDRFSAERTGGSVSTLTIQRTQQEDSAVYLCASSRELERAGDSDTQYFGPGTRLTVL.